This passage covers 3 T cell receptor beta chains from one sample sequenced in a study of CD8 T cells in ankylosing spondylitis. General study results and limits: Characteristic, it appeared, of ankylosing spondylitis blood was a TCR beta motif of roughly eight highly homologous variants.

TCRdb re-analysed the 5' RACE reads in MiXCR, keeping a single row per CDR3 protein. Among roughly 470,000 distinct CDR3 sequences listed, roughly a quarter were seen once. These TCRs' antigens remain unknown. Source material: blood, either unsorted or a sorted T cell fraction (not recorded which). The source of these receptors is a male donor with ankylosing spondylitis.

The CDR3 nucleotides read TGTGCCAGCAGTTATATTTTAATCGGGGCAGGGACTGAAGCTTTCTTT. Amino acid sequence: CASSYILIGAGTEAFF. The V call is TRBV7-2, the J call TRBJ1-1; D perhaps matches TRBD1 (5 bases). V lost 6 bases, J lost 5 bases, and 22 bases lay in between. Germline-derived CDR1 and CDR2 are SGHTA and FQGNSA. CDR3 size: 16 residues.

A few counts support this clonotype. The chain links TRBV20-1 to TRBJ2-3, with TRBD1 matching over 9 bases. The germline gives CDR1 DFQATT, CDR2 SNEGSKA (reference sequence). V lost 7 bases to trimming and J lost 4 bases; unmatched junction nucleotides: 9. This CDR3 has 14 amino acids. In DNA, the CDR3 is TGCAGTGTCATACCGGGACAGGGAGCAGATACGCAGTATTTT. This sequence encodes CSVIPGQGADTQYF.

This clonotype has more than one count but fewer than ten. The chain joins TRBV20-1 to TRBJ1-2; maybe TRBD1 (5 bases). The length of the CDR3 is 13 residues. V lost 6 bases, J lost 4 bases, and 15 bases lay in between. Per the germline V gene, CDR1 is DFQATT and CDR2 is SNEGSKA (reference sequence). The CDR3 DNA sequence: TGCAGTGCCACACTCCCCGGGGGCTATGGCTACACCTTC. This sequence encodes CSATLPGGYGYTF.